One and the same sample provided the 20 T cell receptor beta chains below, sequenced in a study of blood T cell repertoires in COVID-19. Repertoires were generated with immunoSEQ multiplex PCR, while TCRdb's copy carries only in-frame clones and drops some. The sample consists of about 83,000 clones, about 86% of them appearing once. The sample consisted of peripheral blood. The receptors here all came from a woman older than 75 in a cohort sampled during active or convalescent COVID-19.

The genes are TRBV10-3 and TRBJ1-1; perhaps TRBD1 as D (5 bases). The CDR3 extends over 13 amino acids. V was trimmed by 6 bases and J by 0 bases, leaving 8 bases between them. Germline CDR1 is ENHRY and CDR2 is SYGVKD. CDR3 bases: TGTGCCATCAGCGGACATTTGAACACTGAAGCTTTCTTT. This gives the protein CAISGHLNTEAFF.

V and J are TRBV27 and TRBJ2-7, with D possibly matching TRBD2 (5 bases). V lost 4 bases and J lost 4, with 14 bases in between. The CDR3 is made up of 14 amino acids. Germline V gene data show CDR1 as MNHEY and CDR2 as SMNVEV (reference sequence). The CDR3 here is CASSSDPRGYEQYV. The CDR3 nucleotides are TGTGCCAGCAGTTCCGACCCTAGAGGGTACGAGCAGTACGTC.

This chain uses TRBV3-1 (or the pseudogene TRBV3-2) with TRBJ2-5; TRBD2 agrees at 13 bases. The V gene's germline CDR1 is LGHDT and CDR2 YNNKEL (reference sequence). With V trimmed by 4 bases and J by 4 bases, 12 bases remained unmatched. This CDR3 comprises 18 residues. As DNA, the CDR3 is TGTGCCAGCAGCCCCTCGGGACTAGCGGGATTCCTGGGAGAGACCCAGTACTTC. Protein: CASSPSGLAGFLGETQYF.

In DNA form, the CDR3 reads TGTGCCAGCAGCCCAGGGACAGGGAGGGGCGGCACTGAAGCTTTCTTT. Its protein is CASSPGTGRGGTEAFF. The chain employs TRBV5-4 and TRBJ1-1; 9 bases match TRBD1. This CDR3 is built from 16 residues. The germline V gene has CDR1 SGHNT and CDR2 YYREEE (reference sequence). V lost 4 bases, J lost 4 bases, and 11 bases stayed unmatched.

The V gene is TRBV6-5, the J gene TRBJ1-5; no reliable D call. The ends were cut back, 7 bases at V and 1 base at J, with 8 bases in the middle. Germline V CDR1 and CDR2: MNHEY, SVGAGI. The CDR3 covers 13 residues. Here the CDR3 DNA reads TGTGCCAGCACCCTAGACAGCAATCAGCCCCAGCATTTT. Translation gives CASTLDSNQPQHF.

The chain carries TRBV15 and TRBJ2-5; 9 bases are shared with TRBD1. Germline values: CDR1 LNHNV, CDR2 YYDKDF (reference sequence). The length of the CDR3 is 14 residues. V dropped 3 bases and J dropped 4; count of bases not matched to a gene: 3. CDR3 sequence reads: CATSRGQGGETQYF. DNA for the CDR3: TGTGCCACCAGCAGGGGACAGGGAGGAGAGACCCAGTACTTC.

The V and J genes are TRBV28 and TRBJ1-5; unclear D gene. V was cut by 6 bases and J by 6 bases, with 9 bases left in between. Per the germline V gene, CDR1 is MDHEN and CDR2 is SYDVKM. The CDR3 extends over 12 amino acids. CDR3 nucleotide sequence: TGTGCCAGCAGCCTCTTGCGTCAGCCCCAGCATTTT. Protein sequence: CASSLLRQPQHF.

This rearrangement joins TRBV6-5 to TRBJ1-5; TRBD1 aligns across 8 bases. Trimming took 6 bases from V and 5 from J; bases not matched to a gene: 3. Germline V gene sequence: CDR1 MNHEY, CDR2 SVGAGI. CDR3 length: 13 amino acids. The CDR3 bases are TGTGCCAGCAGGCCGGGACAGGATCAGCCCCAGCATTTT. Its protein product is CASRPGQDQPQHF.

This chain uses TRBV27 with TRBJ2-7; D perhaps matches TRBD1 (5 bases). CDR1 is MNHEY, CDR2 SMNVEV, per germline (reference sequence). The CDR3 has 13 amino acids. V shed 2 bases and J shed 3 bases, with 8 bases lying between them. CDR3 sequence (DNA): TGTGCCAGCAGTTTAAGACAGTACTACGAGCAGTACTTC. It codes for CASSLRQYYEQYF.

The chain uses TRBV4-1 and TRBJ2-1; TRBD2 matches 13 bases. CDR3 length equals 17 residues. The germline gives CDR1 MGHRA, CDR2 YSYEKL. Trimming cost V 1 base and J 7 bases; bases outside gene matches: 7. In nucleotides, the CDR3 is TGCGCCAGCAGCCAAGCCGGGACTAGCGGGGTTAAAAATGAGCAGTTCTTC. It specifies CASSQAGTSGVKNEQFF.

In regard to this clone: A junction boundary mismatches the germline segment, possibly from a read error. The chain links TRBV19 to TRBJ2-3; 9 bases match TRBD2. In germline, CDR1 is LNHDA, CDR2 SQIVND (reference sequence). This CDR3 has 14 amino acids. DNA of the CDR3: TGTGCCAGTAGCATAGCGGGGGGCACAGATACGCAGTATTTT. This gives the protein CASSIAGGTDTQYF.

J is TRBJ2-7 and V is TRBV11-2; D ambiguous. Trimming removed 3 bases at V and 6 bases at J, with 12 bases between. The CDR3 contains 13 residues. Germline CDR1 reads SGHAT; CDR2 reads FQNNGV. The CDR3 reads CASSFARHAEQYF. Written as DNA, the CDR3 is TGTGCCAGCAGCTTTGCCCGACACGCCGAGCAGTACTTC.

The V gene is TRBV18, the J gene TRBJ1-5; 7 bases align to TRBD1. Per the germline V gene, CDR1 is KGHSH and CDR2 is LQKENI. The trim removed 6 bases at V and 2 bases at J, leaving 10 bases unmatched. The CDR3 covers 16 residues. The CDR3 here is CASSRDRPIRNQPQHF. CDR3 in DNA: TGTGCCAGCTCCCGGGACAGACCCATCCGCAATCAGCCCCAGCATTTT.

The J gene is TRBJ1-2, the V gene TRBV11-2; TRBD1 aligns across 7 bases. The V segment lost 0 bases and the J segment 6 bases; nucleotides outside the gene matches: 7. The CDR3 loop spans 15 amino acids. Germline loops: CDR1 SGHAT, CDR2 FQNNGV. CDR3 sequence reads: CASSLDQGVGNGYTF. CDR3 DNA sequence: TGTGCCAGCAGCTTAGATCAGGGGGTGGGGAATGGCTACACCTTC.

V is TRBV3-1 (or the pseudogene TRBV3-2) and J is TRBJ2-7; TRBD2 matches 9 bases. Germline values: CDR1 LGHDT, CDR2 YNNKEL (reference sequence). This CDR3 spans 14 amino acids. The junction had 11 bases not matched to a gene; V was cut back by 8 bases and J by 6 bases. CDR3 residues: CASATYAGGREQYF. The DNA of the CDR3 is TGTGCCAGCGCTACGTATGCGGGAGGGCGCGAGCAGTACTTC.

The rearrangement uses TRBV7-6 and TRBJ2-1; TRBD2 matches 12 bases. After removal of 5 bases from V and 0 bases from J, the junction contained 2 bases not matched to a gene. The CDR3 length is 16 residues. The germline V gene encodes CDR1 SGHVS and CDR2 FNYEAQ. CDR3 residues: CASSPTSGSSYNEQFF. The CDR3, as DNA: TGTGCCAGCAGCCCGACTAGCGGGAGCTCCTACAATGAGCAGTTCTTC.

In its sample, this clone was seen once. The V call is TRBV10-1, the J call TRBJ2-3, with 7 bases matching TRBD1. Germline lookup yields CDR1 WNHNN and CDR2 SYGVQD (reference sequence). V gave up 4 bases and J gave up 12 bases; unmatched junction bases: 10. The CDR3 is made up of 13 amino acids. The DNA of the CDR3 is TGCGCCAGCAGTGCGCTAAGGACAGGAGGACAGTATTTT. This translates into CASSALRTGGQYF.

The V call is TRBV19, the J call TRBJ1-6; 10 nucleotides line up with TRBD1. The CDR3 has 13 amino acids. Germline CDR1 LNHDA, CDR2 SQIVND (reference sequence). Losses at the gene ends were 10 bases for V and 9 bases for J; bases not matched to a gene: 6. The chain's CDR3 is CATKDRGGSPLHF. CDR3 DNA sequence: TGTGCCACTAAGGACAGGGGGGGTTCACCCCTCCACTTT.

V is TRBV3-1 (or the pseudogene TRBV3-2) and J is TRBJ1-2; 8 bases agree with TRBD1. CDR1 is LGHDT and CDR2 is YNNKEL in the germline V gene (reference sequence). The J segment lost 2 bases and the V segment lost 3 bases, leaving 8 bases of the junction unmatched. The CDR3 consists of 16 residues. CDR3 sequence (DNA): TGTGCCAGCAGCCAGCCGGGACAGGTCCTGAACTATGGCTACACCTTC. Its protein product is CASSQPGQVLNYGYTF.

The V call is TRBV2, the J call TRBJ2-3; 7 bases line up with TRBD2. This CDR3 has 15 residues. Germline V CDR1 and CDR2: SNHLY, FYNNEI. Unmatched junction bases numbered 9, after V lost 4 bases and J lost 5 bases. CDR3 sequence (DNA): TGTGCCAGCAGTGCAACCGCGGGGAGGGAAGATACGCAGTATTTT. Translated: CASSATAGREDTQYF.